This record looks at one T cell receptor beta chain sequence and its context. Antigen specificity is unknown. Germline assignment: CDR1 SGDLS and CDR2 YYNGEE. This CDR3 contains 14 residues. J lost 0 bases, V lost 7 bases, and 3 bases had no gene match. The study ran its PCR with 60 Vbeta and 13 Jbeta primers. Generated by immunoSEQ multiplex PCR, the TCRdb table keeps only in-frame clones and is missing some. The profile shows 130,000 or so clones, around 72% of them singletons. This entry belongs to a study of cytomegalovirus exposure and HLA in healthy donors. The study, taken as a whole, reports: Among TCR beta chains, those listed as cytomegalovirus-associated numbered some 160. The productive fraction for most TCR beta V segments was about 90% or about 30% in an earlier analysis.

Material: PBMCs. This rearrangement joins TRBV9 to TRBJ2-3, with 9 bases lining up with TRBD2. The sequence was collected from a man aged 50-60 years in good health and CMV-seropositive. The CDR3 DNA follows: TGTGCCAGCGGGGGACTAGCTAGCACAGATACGCAGTATTTT. Encoded protein: CASGGLASTDTQYF. Based on the CDR3 plus reference TRBV9 and TRBJ2-3, the full variable domain is DSGVTQTPKHLITATGQRVTLRCSPRSGDLSVYWYQQSLDQGLQFLIQYYNGEERAKGNILERFSAQQFPDLHSELNLSSLELGDSALYFCASGGLASTDTQYFGPGTRLTVL.